Sequencing of this T cell receptor beta chain was carried out in a study of cytomegalovirus exposure and HLA in healthy donors. Study summary: Across 300 to 400 genotyped donors, about 80% landed in the Caucasian-associated ancestry cluster. Whole-study results and caveats: In vitro assays verified that three CMV-associated chains recognized CMV antigens specifically. HLA allele associations emerged for about 16,000 TCR beta sequences in a later analysis, at 0.05 false discovery rate.

There are 13 residues in the CDR3. The germline gives CDR1 LNHDA, CDR2 SQIVND (reference sequence). V lost 6 bases and J lost 7; bases outside the gene matches: 4. Comment on this clone: Its antigen remains unknown.

The PCR ran on 60 Vbeta and 13 Jbeta primers. Assay: immunoSEQ multiplex PCR; the TCRdb copy retains only in-frame clones and omits some. The top ten hold 5% to 6% of the sample, which has just under 250,000 clones, about 81% seen once. Sample: PBMCs. This chain links TRBV19 with TRBJ1-5, with 9 bases matching TRBD1. This clonotype originated in a woman in her 40s in good health and CMV-seropositive. CDR3 DNA: TGTGCCAGTAGCCGACAGGGGGTCCAGCCCCAGCATTTT. Its translation: CASSRQGVQPQHF.